A single sample gave rise to the 3 T cell receptor beta chains below, sequenced in a study of T cell changes during pregnancy in multiple sclerosis. The data were produced by immunoSEQ multiplex PCR, yet TCRdb's version contains in-frame clones alone and is incomplete. The sample includes around 30,000 clones, about nine tenths of them seen just once. This specimen was CD8+ T cells from peripheral blood mononuclear cells, taken in the second trimester of pregnancy. The receptors derive from a female donor with multiple sclerosis, enrolled in a pregnancy study.

V and J are TRBV5-1 and TRBJ2-7; D uncertain. Trimming took 4 bases from V and 4 from J, leaving 9 bases between them. This CDR3 has 12 residues. Germline V gene data show CDR1 as SGHRS and CDR2 as YFSETQ. The CDR3 region is CASSPQCYEQYF. CDR3 in DNA: TGCGCCAGCAGCCCGCAGTGTTACGAGCAGTACTTC.

The chain carries TRBV7-9 and TRBJ1-5; no clear D gene. Between the trimmed V and J ends, which lost 5 bases and 7 bases, there was a span of 15 bases. Germline V CDR1 and CDR2: SEHNR, FQNEAQ (reference sequence). The CDR3 loop spans 14 amino acids. CDR3 nucleotide sequence: TGTGCCAGCAGCACTACCTTATTTCACCAGCCCCAGCATTTT. As protein: CASSTTLFHQPQHF.

A single count supports this clone. The rearrangement joins TRBV6-5 to TRBJ2-7; 9 bases match TRBD1. The V gene's germline CDR1 is MNHEY and CDR2 SVGAGI. The CDR3 extends over 15 amino acids. Trimming at V came to 5 bases and at J to 3 bases, leaving 8 bases not matched to a gene. The DNA for the CDR3 is TGTGCCAGCAGTCGTCGGGACAGGGTTAACTACGAGCAGTACTTC. It codes for CASSRRDRVNYEQYF.